The rows below give T cell receptor beta chains drawn from one sample of a study of siplizumab effects on memory and regulatory T cells. TCRdb's copy holds only in-frame clones and misses some; the assay was immunoSEQ multiplex PCR. The sample lists roughly 120,000 clones, around 94% occurring once. Sequencing was done on a sample of non-Treg CD4+ T cells sorted from blood. Receptor source: a human donor in good health. CDR3s include the opening cysteine and the closing phenylalanine or tryptophan. A D gene is named only where the DNA matches it firmly. The size field is filled for only some rows; it gives once, few, many or a size class.

d_call j_call v_call clone_size cdr3_aa cdr3_nt
- TRBJ2-7 TRBV6-6 - CATKRVRSYEQYF TGTGCCACCAAGCGGGTTCGCTCCTACGAGCAGTACTTC
TRBD2 TRBJ2-3 TRBV19 - CASSTLTSGRHPSTDTQYF TGTGCCAGTAGTACTTTGACTAGCGGGAGGCATCCTAGCACAGATACGCAGTATTTT
- TRBJ2-1 TRBV5-1 once CASSLEWEYNEQFF TGCGCCAGCAGCTTGGAATGGGAATACAATGAGCAGTTCTTC
- TRBJ2-7 TRBV7-2 - CASSWDSSYEQYF TGTGCCAGCAGTTGGGACTCCTCCTACGAGCAGTACTTC
TRBD1 TRBJ2-2 TRBV9 - CASSPNRGRTGAGELFF TGTGCCAGCAGCCCCAACAGGGGGCGAACGGGTGCCGGGGAGCTGTTTTTT
TRBD2 TRBJ2-1 TRBV7-9 few CASSLWLAGGSRGNEQFF TGTGCCAGCAGCTTATGGCTAGCGGGGGGGTCGCGTGGAAATGAGCAGTTCTTC
- TRBJ1-1 TRBV11-2 - CASSLDRGHQAFF TGTGCCAGCAGCTTAGATCGAGGACATCAAGCTTTCTTT
- TRBJ2-3 TRBV7-2 - CASSLRQNTDTQYF TGTGCCAGCAGCTTAAGACAGAACACAGATACGCAGTATTTT
- TRBJ1-3 TRBV5-1 - CASSFLGQTTKGGNTIYF TGCGCCAGCAGCTTTCTCGGACAGACTACCAAAGGTGGAAACACCATATATTTT
TRBD2 TRBJ2-7 TRBV7-9 - CASSLVGLAGDEQYF TGTGCCAGCAGCTTAGTGGGACTAGCGGGAGACGAGCAGTACTTC
- TRBJ2-3 TRBV11-2 - CASSLAGGLAPDTQYF TGTGCCAGCAGCTTAGCGGGTGGGCTAGCCCCGGATACGCAGTATTTT
- TRBJ1-1 TRBV6-6 - CASSDLGEAFF TGTGCCAGCAGTGACCTCGGGGAAGCTTTCTTT
- TRBJ1-2 TRBV19 - CASSMGGRHYGYTF TGTGCCAGTAGTATGGGCGGACGACACTATGGCTACACCTTC
- TRBJ1-1 TRBV6-5 - CASSYPNAGQEGEAFF TGTGCCAGCAGTTACCCCAATGCTGGGCAGGAAGGTGAAGCTTTCTTT
TRBD1 TRBJ2-7 TRBV4-1 once CASSQYVVPGTGLSYEQYF TGCGCCAGCAGCCAATACGTAGTACCCGGGACAGGGCTCTCCTACGAGCAGTACTTC
- TRBJ2-5 TRBV6-5 - CASSFGQLSETQYF TGTGCCAGCAGTTTTGGACAGCTTAGCGAGACCCAGTACTTC
- TRBJ2-2 TRBV5-8 - CASSLDRGGSNTGELFF TGTGCCAGCAGCCTGGACCGGGGCGGATCGAACACCGGGGAGCTGTTTTTT
TRBD2 TRBJ2-7 TRBV28 - CASSRTSGVYEQYF TGTGCCAGCAGTCGGACTAGCGGGGTCTACGAGCAGTACTTC
- TRBJ2-2 TRBV2 - CASSDPGGANTGELFF TGTGCCAGCAGTGACCCCGGGGGTGCGAACACCGGGGAGCTGTTTTTT
TRBD2 TRBJ2-2 TRBV2 - CASSPTGGRSTGELFF TGTGCCAGCAGTCCCACGGGGGGGCGGTCGACCGGGGAGCTGTTTTTT
TRBD2 TRBJ2-5 TRBV18 few CASSPSGSRETQYF TGTGCCAGCTCACCAAGCGGGAGTAGGGAGACCCAGTACTTC
- TRBJ1-2 TRBV5-4 - CASSPDRTPGYGYTF TGTGCCAGCAGCCCTGACAGGACCCCTGGCTATGGCTACACCTTC
- TRBJ1-2 TRBV7-2 once CASSPQQGGASRGYTF TGTGCCAGCAGCCCCCAGCAGGGTGGCGCTTCGAGGGGCTACACCTTC
- TRBJ2-3 TRBV7-6 - CASSLRVITTDTQYF TGTGCCAGCAGCTTGCGGGTCATAACCACAGATACGCAGTATTTT
TRBD1 TRBJ1-1 TRBV6-1 - CASEGQGAWNTEAFF TGTGCCAGCGAGGGACAGGGGGCATGGAACACTGAAGCTTTCTTT
- TRBJ1-2 TRBV19 - CASSMQRGGYTF TGTGCCAGTAGTATGCAAAGGGGAGGCTACACCTTC
- TRBJ2-3 TRBV5-1 - CASSFGVSLDTQYF TGCGCCAGCAGCTTTGGGGTCAGCTTAGATACGCAGTATTTT
- TRBJ2-6 TRBV29-1 - CSVGASGANVLTF TGCAGCGTTGGAGCTTCTGGGGCCAACGTCCTGACTTTC
- TRBJ1-1 TRBV27 once CASSLTPSRGTNTEAFF TGTGCCAGCAGTTTGACCCCCTCCAGGGGCACGAACACTGAAGCTTTCTTT
- TRBJ1-2 TRBV2 - CAGRGPNYGYTF TGTGCCGGGCGGGGCCCTAACTATGGCTACACCTTC
TRBD2 TRBJ2-7 TRBV2 once CASSAGLVAPGEQYF TGTGCCAGCAGCGCGGGACTAGTCGCACCGGGCGAGCAGTACTTC
TRBD1 TRBJ2-7 TRBV27 - CASSRTGHEQYF TGTGCCAGCAGTAGGACAGGCCACGAGCAGTACTTC
TRBD2 TRBJ2-3 TRBV10-1 - CASSELAGVTDTQYF TGCGCCAGCAGTGAACTAGCGGGAGTCACAGATACGCAGTATTTT
- TRBJ2-1 TRBV18 few CASSPLQGDFYNEQFF TGTGCCAGCTCACCACTTCAGGGGGACTTCTACAATGAGCAGTTCTTC
TRBD1 TRBJ2-7 TRBV30 - CASRQGYSYEQYF TGTGCCTCCAGACAGGGCTACTCCTACGAGCAGTACTTC
- TRBJ1-2 TRBV4-1 - CASSQGRTLRGVGGYGYTF TGCGCCAGCAGCCAAGGACGAACCTTAAGAGGGGTTGGAGGCTATGGCTACACCTTC
- TRBJ1-1 TRBV18 - CASAAMNTEAFF TGTGCCAGCGCAGCCATGAACACTGAAGCTTTCTTT
TRBD1 TRBJ2-1 TRBV18 - CASSPRAGGWNEQFF TGTGCCAGCTCACCCCGGGCAGGGGGTTGGAATGAGCAGTTCTTC
TRBD2 TRBJ2-7 TRBV25-1 - CASSDRTSGSYEQYF TGCGCCAGCAGTGACCGGACTAGCGGGAGTTATGAGCAGTACTTC
- TRBJ1-2 TRBV4-1 - CASSQVSGLYGYTF TGCGCCAGCAGCCAAGTATCCGGACTCTATGGCTACACCTTC
- TRBJ2-7 TRBV7-2 - CASSFREDEQYF TGTGCCAGCAGCTTCAGGGAGGACGAGCAGTACTTC
- TRBJ2-3 TRBV6-6 - CASSPDSTDTQYF TGTGCCAGCAGTCCCGACAGCACAGATACGCAGTATTTT
- TRBJ2-2 TRBV7-9 - CASRSRSGPNTGELFF TGTGCCAGCAGGTCCCGATCCGGGCCGAACACCGGGGAGCTGTTTTTT